One and the same sample provided the 18 T cell receptor beta chains below, sequenced in a study of T-cell memory formation after mild COVID-19. TCRdb processed the 5' RACE reads anew with MiXCR; each CDR3 protein has one entry. The sample carries more than 300,000 distinct CDR3 sequences, 20% to 25% recorded once. Input material: PBMCs or a T cell subset sorted from them (not recorded which). These receptors were obtained from a man between 18 and 29 years old who had mild COVID-19 (a few samples of this study predate the infection). Cell type and time point are not known.

V usage is TRBV29-1 and J usage is TRBJ1-4; possible D gene TRBD1, 5 bases. Looked up from germline, CDR1 is SQVTM and CDR2 is ANQGSEA. V lost 4 bases to trimming and J lost 10 bases, with 16 bases between them. The CDR3 spans 13 residues. CDR3 sequence: CSVVGGASGKLFF. The DNA for the CDR3 is TGCAGCGTTGTCGGAGGGGCCTCGGGAAAACTGTTTTTT.

The rearrangement joins TRBV9 to TRBJ2-1; D ambiguous. Germline CDR1 and CDR2: SGDLS and YYNGEE. This CDR3 is 14 amino acids long. Deletions cut 4 bases from V and 1 base from J, with 9 bases between. DNA for the CDR3: TGTGCCAGCAGCCCCCGGCGGTCCTACAATGAGCAGTTCTTC. Protein product: CASSPRRSYNEQFF.

This chain connects TRBV5-1 to TRBJ2-7, with D possibly called TRBD1 or TRBD2 (5 bases each). V was shortened by 2 bases and J by 7 bases, with 13 bases between the two germline ends. From germline, CDR1 is SGHRS and CDR2 YFSETQ. CDR3 length equals 13 residues. The CDR3 protein is CASSFRQGGEQYV. CDR3 sequence (DNA): TGCGCCAGCAGCTTCCGCCAGGGCGGGGAGCAGTACGTC.

In its sample, this clonotype was seen a few times. This sequence joins TRBV10-3 and TRBJ2-5; D not certain. With 3 bases removed from V and 2 bases from J, the gap between germline ends came to 7 bases. The germline CDR1 and CDR2 sequences are ENHRY and SYGVKD. There are 13 residues in the CDR3. CDR3 loop: CAISDPRQETQYF. CDR3 sequence (DNA): TGTGCCATCAGTGACCCTAGACAAGAGACCCAGTACTTC.

This chain joins TRBV29-1 and TRBJ2-4; 10 bases align to TRBD2. Germline V gene lookup returns CDR1 SQVTM and CDR2 ANQGSEA. CDR3 length: 16 residues. Trimming took 8 bases from V and 1 from J; bases not matched to a gene: 11. This chain's CDR3 is CSSESGGAGAKNIQYF. DNA of the CDR3: TGCAGCTCCGAAAGCGGGGGGGCCGGTGCCAAAAACATTCAGTACTTC.

V usage is TRBV24-1 and J usage is TRBJ1-2; maybe TRBD1 (6 bases). In germline, CDR1 is KGHDR, CDR2 SFDVKD. Trimming removed 4 bases at V and 3 bases at J, with 14 bases between. This CDR3 has 15 amino acids. The CDR3 coding sequence is TGTGCCACCAGTGAAGGGACACAATCATACTATGGCTACACCTTC. Translation: CATSEGTQSYYGYTF.

This clonotype was observed a handful of times. This chain links TRBV7-2 with TRBJ2-5, with D possibly matching TRBD2 (5 bases). The V and J ends lost 5 bases and 4 bases respectively, with 17 bases between them. Germline V gene sequence: CDR1 SGHTA, CDR2 FQGNSA. The CDR3 has 15 amino acids. The CDR3 bases are TGTGCCAGCAGCCCGAATACGGGGTTACGAGAGACCCAGTACTTC. Its translation: CASSPNTGLRETQYF.

In this sample, this clonotype turned up a few times. The chain is built from TRBV28 and TRBJ2-7; tentatively, D is TRBD1 (5 bases). CDR1 and CDR2 (germline): MDHEN, SYDVKM. Trimming took off 6 bases at V and 1 base at J, with 10 bases between the two ends. The CDR3 extends over 13 amino acids. The CDR3 here is CASSQQESYEQYV. The CDR3 DNA reads TGTGCCAGCAGCCAACAGGAGTCCTACGAGCAGTACGTC.

This chain joins TRBV28 and TRBJ2-7; perhaps TRBD2 as D (6 bases). CDR1 and CDR2 from the germline V gene are MDHEN and SYDVKM. The length of the CDR3 is 14 residues. CDR3 nucleotides: TGTGCAAGCAGTCCGCCGTCGGGACTTTACGAGCAGTACGTC. Protein: CASSPPSGLYEQYV.

This clonotype was seen many times. The chain couples TRBV19 to TRBJ1-5, with D hard to call. V was pared by 2 bases and J by 6 bases, with 14 bases between. The germline gives CDR1 LNHDA, CDR2 SQIVND (reference sequence). The length of the CDR3 is 15 residues. DNA of the CDR3: TGTGCCAGTAGTATAACCCCGAGCCCTACTCAGCCCCAGCATTTT. It is translated as CASSITPSPTQPQHF. Full variable domain (rest looked up from reference TRBV19 and TRBJ1-5): DGGITQSPKYLFRKEGQNVTLSCEQNLNHDAMYWYRQDPGQGLRLIYYSQIVNDFQKGDIAEGYSVSREKKESFPLTVTSAQKNPTAFYLCASSITPSPTQPQHFGDGTRLSIL.

The V call is TRBV4-1, the J call TRBJ2-5, with D possibly being TRBD1 (6 bases). The V gene lost 4 bases and the J gene lost 1 base, with 16 bases spanning the gap. CDR1 and CDR2 (germline): MGHRA, YSYEKL. This CDR3 comprises 16 residues. CDR3 in amino acids: CASSPRTAQLQETQYF. CDR3 in DNA: TGCGCCAGCAGCCCCAGGACAGCTCAGCTCCAAGAGACCCAGTACTTC.

This sequence joins TRBV5-1 and TRBJ1-1, with 9 nucleotides matching TRBD1. Trimming at V came to 4 bases and at J to 1 base, leaving 8 bases not matched to a gene. The V gene's germline CDR1 is SGHRS and CDR2 YFSETQ. This CDR3 is built from 16 residues. The CDR3 DNA sequence: TGCGCCAGCAGCCCGGGACAGGGCACTTCGAACACTGAAGCTTTCTTT. As protein: CASSPGQGTSNTEAFF.

V gene TRBV2 combines with J gene TRBJ1-2; 8 bases align to TRBD1. This CDR3 has 17 amino acids. Germline assignment: CDR1 SNHLY and CDR2 FYNNEI. The ends lost 10 bases at V and 6 bases at J; junction bases unmatched: 22. CDR3 amino acids: CAISLVGQGFSLDGYTF. CDR3 nucleotide sequence: TGTGCCATTTCTTTGGTTGGACAGGGTTTTTCTTTGGATGGCTACACCTTC.

This chain uses TRBV15 with TRBJ2-3; D possibly corresponds to TRBD1 (6 bases). The CDR3 loop spans 13 amino acids. CDR1 LNHNV and CDR2 YYDKDF come from the germline V gene (reference sequence). Trimming removed 5 bases from V and 4 bases from J, with 10 bases in between. CDR3: CATSAKGADTQYF. In DNA form, the CDR3 reads TGTGCCACCAGCGCTAAGGGGGCAGATACGCAGTATTTT.

This clonotype was recorded many times. The gene calls are TRBV28 and TRBJ1-1, with a weak D call TRBD1 (6 bases). In germline, CDR1 is MDHEN, CDR2 SYDVKM. Between the trimmed V and J ends, which lost 8 bases and 0 bases, there was a span of 13 bases. The CDR3 spans 14 residues. The CDR3 sequence is CASRAGTMNTEAFF. CDR3 sequence (DNA): TGTGCCAGCCGCGCCGGGACAATGAACACTGAAGCTTTCTTT.

This clonotype was counted only a few times. This chain connects TRBV4-1 to TRBJ2-1; 16 positions agree with TRBD2. Trimming took 3 bases from V and 6 from J; bases not matched to a gene: 2. Germline lookup yields CDR1 MGHRA and CDR2 YSYEKL. There are 16 residues in the CDR3. The CDR3 sequence: CASSQGLAGGLNEQFF. The CDR3 coding sequence is TGCGCCAGCAGCCAGGGACTAGCGGGGGGGCTCAATGAGCAGTTCTTC.

The chain combines TRBV6-5 with TRBJ2-5; D unresolved. Germline values: CDR1 MNHEY, CDR2 SVGAGI. The ends were cut back, 1 base at V and 1 base at J, with 4 bases in the middle. The length of the CDR3 is 13 residues. In nucleotides, the CDR3 is TGTGCCAGCAGTTACTTTGGCCAAGAGACCCAGTACTTC. Its translation: CASSYFGQETQYF.

In its sample, this clonotype was seen many times. Because the CDR3's place on the DNA is in doubt, the DNA is left out and the CDR3 is given as listed by TCRdb. V usage is TRBV21-1 and J usage is TRBJ1-5. TRBV21-1 constitutes a pseudogene. Termini included, the CDR3 measures 13 amino acids. CDR3 amino acids: CASWADGNQPQHF.